Sequencing of this T cell receptor beta chain was carried out in a study of shared clonotypes between healthy human individuals. An even split of each subset's genomic DNA across several immunoSEQ plates was performed. Using immunoSEQ multiplex PCR, the repertoire was profiled, and TCRdb retains in-frame clones only, with some absent. The sample records just over 2,000,000 clones, 85% to 95% being singletons. This CDR3 has 13 residues. Germline V gives CDR1 ENHRY, CDR2 SYGVKD. Trimming took 8 bases from V and 3 from J; bases not matched to a gene: 7. Sequencing used naive CD4+ T cells sorted from blood. Described subset: CD45RA+ positively selected. The V and J genes are TRBV10-3 and TRBJ2-7; TRBD2 agrees at 7 bases. This clonotype originated in a man younger than 30 in good health. The CDR3 region has the DNA TGTGCCATCTGGGGGGGAGGTCTCTACGAGCAGTACTTC. It is translated as CAIWGGGLYEQYF.